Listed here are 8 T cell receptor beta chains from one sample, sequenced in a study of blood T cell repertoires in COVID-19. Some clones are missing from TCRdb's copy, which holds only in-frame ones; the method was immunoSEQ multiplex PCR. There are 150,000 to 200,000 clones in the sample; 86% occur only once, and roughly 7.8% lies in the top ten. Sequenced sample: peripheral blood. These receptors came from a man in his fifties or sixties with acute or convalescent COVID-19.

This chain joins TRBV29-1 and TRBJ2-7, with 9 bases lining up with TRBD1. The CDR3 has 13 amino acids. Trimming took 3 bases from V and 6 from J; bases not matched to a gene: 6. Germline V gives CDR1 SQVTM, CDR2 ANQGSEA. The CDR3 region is CSVEGTGRREQYF. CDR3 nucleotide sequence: TGCAGCGTTGAGGGGACAGGGAGACGCGAGCAGTACTTC.

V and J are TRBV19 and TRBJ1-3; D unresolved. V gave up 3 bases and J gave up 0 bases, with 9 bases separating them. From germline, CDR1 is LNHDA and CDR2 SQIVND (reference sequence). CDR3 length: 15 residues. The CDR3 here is CASSMRRSSGNTIYF. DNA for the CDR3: TGTGCCAGTAGTATGCGGCGTTCCTCTGGAAACACCATATATTTT. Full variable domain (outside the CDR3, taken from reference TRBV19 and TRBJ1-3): DGGITQSPKYLFRKEGQNVTLSCEQNLNHDAMYWYRQDPGQGLRLIYYSQIVNDFQKGDIAEGYSVSREKKESFPLTVTSAQKNPTAFYLCASSMRRSSGNTIYFGEGSWLTVV.

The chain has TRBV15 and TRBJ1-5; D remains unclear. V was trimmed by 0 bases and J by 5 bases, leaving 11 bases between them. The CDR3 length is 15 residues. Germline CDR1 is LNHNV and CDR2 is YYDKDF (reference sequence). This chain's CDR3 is CATSRDLGPDQPQHF. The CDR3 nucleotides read TGTGCCACCAGCAGAGATTTGGGCCCTGATCAGCCCCAGCATTTT.

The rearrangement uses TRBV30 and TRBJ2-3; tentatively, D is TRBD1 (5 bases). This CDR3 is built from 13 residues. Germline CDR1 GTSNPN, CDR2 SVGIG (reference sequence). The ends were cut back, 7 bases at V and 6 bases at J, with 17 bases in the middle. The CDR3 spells CASTPTHRDTQYF. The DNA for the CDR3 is TGTGCCTCCACCCCTACTCACAGGGATACGCAGTATTTT.

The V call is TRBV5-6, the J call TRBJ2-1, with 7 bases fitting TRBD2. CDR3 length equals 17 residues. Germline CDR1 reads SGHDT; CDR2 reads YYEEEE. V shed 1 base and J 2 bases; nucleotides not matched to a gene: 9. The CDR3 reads CASSLTLASGAYNEQFF. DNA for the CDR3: TGTGCCAGCAGCTTGACTTTGGCTAGCGGAGCCTACAATGAGCAGTTCTTC.

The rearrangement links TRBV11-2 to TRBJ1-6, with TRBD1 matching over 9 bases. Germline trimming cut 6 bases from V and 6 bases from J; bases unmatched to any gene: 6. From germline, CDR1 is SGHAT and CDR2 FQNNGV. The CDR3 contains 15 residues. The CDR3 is CASRVGTGSNSPLHF. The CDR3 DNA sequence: TGTGCCAGCAGGGTCGGGACAGGGTCTAATTCACCCCTCCACTTT.

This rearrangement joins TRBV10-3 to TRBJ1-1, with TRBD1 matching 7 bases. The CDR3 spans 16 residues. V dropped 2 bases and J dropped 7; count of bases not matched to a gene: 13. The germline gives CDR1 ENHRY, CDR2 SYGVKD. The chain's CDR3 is CAISEPGGQRLSEAFF. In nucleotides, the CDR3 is TGTGCCATCAGTGAGCCAGGGGGACAACGCTTAAGTGAAGCTTTCTTT.

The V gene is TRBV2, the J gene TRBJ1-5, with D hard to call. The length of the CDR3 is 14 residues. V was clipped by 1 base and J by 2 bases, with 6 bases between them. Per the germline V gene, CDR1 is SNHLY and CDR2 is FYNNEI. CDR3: CASSEEAGNQPQHF. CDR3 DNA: TGTGCCAGCAGTGAAGAGGCGGGCAATCAGCCCCAGCATTTT.